This T cell receptor beta chain was identified during a study of cytomegalovirus exposure and HLA in healthy donors. The V and J ends lost 1 base and 8 bases respectively, with 21 bases between them. The CDR3 totals 16 residues. Germline V CDR1 and CDR2: SGDLS, YYNGEE. This clone came up once. Researchers ran the PCR with 60 Vbeta and 13 Jbeta primers. Using immunoSEQ multiplex PCR, the repertoire was profiled, and TCRdb retains in-frame clones only, with some absent. Among about 110,000 clones listed, about four fifths were seen once. The sequence was collected from a woman aged 55-75 years in good health and CMV-seropositive. The sequenced material came from PBMCs. This sequence joins TRBV9 and TRBJ1-2; no clear D. The DNA for the CDR3 is TGTGCCAGCAGCGTACCCCCCCGTCAGATCCGGGAGGGCTACACCTTC. Translation gives CASSVPPRQIREGYTF.